This TCR beta chain was documented in a study of CD8+CD57+ T cells in acquired aplastic anemia. Study-level results: Comparison of patients with controls identified about 30 shared CD8+ CDR3 sequences.

Turning to this clonotype: The antigen remains undetermined.

Patients chosen for sequencing had CD8+CD57+ cells that had expanded, as shown by flow cytometry. TCR beta VDJ and CDR3 profiling used genomic DNA as template. Each CDR3 protein gets one entry after TCRdb re-called the reads with MiXCR. The table lists about 180,000 distinct CDR3 sequences, about three fifths of them singletons. This sequence originates from a human donor with aplastic anemia. Sequencing used sorted CD4+, CD8+, or CD8+CD57+ T cells (not recorded which) from PBMCs.

CDR3 nucleotides: TGTGCCAGCAGTTCTGGACTAGCTTCCTACAATGAGCAGTTCTTC. It encodes CASSSGLASYNEQFF. This chain joins TRBV7-6 and TRBJ2-1; 8 bases align to TRBD2. CDR1 and CDR2 (germline): SGHVS, FNYEAQ. CDR3 size: 15 residues. The V and J ends lost 6 bases and 1 base, in that order; junction bases with no gene match: 5.